Listed below are T cell receptor beta chains from one sample, sequenced in a study of early T cells in non-severe SARS-CoV-2 infection. MiXCR, run by TCRdb on the 5' RACE reads, gives a single entry per CDR3 protein. Of more than 65,000 distinct CDR3 sequences in the sample, 10% to 15% were seen once. Sequencing was performed on whole blood. The source is an adult who was a healthcare worker with PCR-confirmed SARS-CoV-2 infection or an uninfected control (not recorded which). CDR3s include the opening cysteine and the closing phenylalanine or tryptophan. The D gene is left open where the match is weak. Only some rows state a clone size, as once, few, many or a class for expanded clones.

TRBV29-1	TRBJ2-1	few	TRBD2	CSAEGLAGGGSYNEQFF	TGCAGCGCCGAGGGACTAGCGGGGGGCGGCTCCTACAATGAGCAGTTCTTC
TRBV14	TRBJ1-1	many	NA	CASSPQIMRTEAFF	TGTGCCAGCAGCCCTCAGATCATGCGCACTGAAGCTTTCTTT
TRBV5-1	TRBJ2-5	many	TRBD2	CASSLAASGGQETQYF	TGCGCCAGCAGCTTGGCCGCCAGCGGGGGGCAAGAGACCCAGTACTTC
TRBV7-2	TRBJ2-7	many	TRBD2	CASSPSGYYEQYF	TGTGCCAGCAGCCCTAGCGGTTACTACGAGCAGTACTTC
TRBV9	TRBJ2-1	NA	TRBD1	CASSPTGGGYNEQFF	TGTGCCAGCAGTCCCACAGGGGGTGGCTACAATGAGCAGTTCTTC
TRBV7-6	TRBJ1-6	many	NA	CASSLRQSIEPLHF	TGTGCCAGCAGCTTAAGGCAGTCCATTGAACCCCTCCACTTT
TRBV9	TRBJ2-7	few	TRBD2	CASSVGPSGSNYEQYF	TGTGCCAGCAGCGTAGGGCCTAGCGGGAGTAACTACGAGCAGTACTTC
TRBV2	TRBJ2-5	many	TRBD1	CASKVGQGLAETQYF	TGTGCCAGCAAGGTGGGACAGGGATTGGCGGAGACCCAGTACTTC
TRBV6-4	TRBJ2-1	NA	NA	CASSSGPHPSNEQFF	TGTGCCAGCAGTTCCGGGCCCCACCCTTCCAATGAGCAGTTCTTC
TRBV11-1	TRBJ2-2	NA	TRBD1	CAYQGDNTGELFF	TGTGCCTATCAGGGGGATAACACCGGGGAGCTGTTTTTT
TRBV9	TRBJ2-1	NA	TRBD1	CASSPQGYEQFF	TGTGCCAGCAGTCCACAGGGGTATGAGCAGTTCTTC
TRBV16	TRBJ2-1	many	NA	CASSQFSGEQFF	TGTGCCAGCAGCCAATTTAGTGGTGAGCAGTTCTTC
TRBV20-1	TRBJ1-1	many	NA	CSAGGRNTEAFF	TGCAGTGCCGGAGGGAGGAACACTGAAGCTTTCTTT
TRBV20-1	TRBJ2-1	NA	NA	CSARDIIALSSYNEQFF	TGCAGTGCTAGAGATATTATAGCGCTAAGCTCCTACAATGAGCAGTTCTTC
TRBV5-1	TRBJ1-1	NA	NA	CASSVGSTEAFF	TGCGCCAGCAGCGTAGGATCCACTGAAGCTTTCTTT
TRBV12-3/TRBV12-4	TRBJ1-2	many	NA	CASTLRGDQGGGYTF	TGTGCCAGCACCCTAAGGGGCGACCAGGGTGGTGGCTACACCTTC
TRBV7-3	TRBJ2-1	NA	TRBD2	CASSLIGTSSAGSGAYNEQFF	TGTGCCAGCAGCCTTATAGGGACTAGCTCGGCAGGGAGCGGGGCATACAATGAGCAGTTCTTC
TRBV30	TRBJ2-7	NA	TRBD2	CAWSGTASGRYEQYF	TGTGCCTGGAGTGGGACAGCTAGCGGGAGGTACGAGCAGTACTTC
TRBV3-1	TRBJ2-7	many	TRBD2	CASSRLAHYEQYF	TGTGCCAGCAGTCGACTAGCCCACTACGAGCAGTACTTC
TRBV5-6	TRBJ1-5	few	NA	CASSSGESQPQHF	TGTGCCAGCAGCTCAGGGGAGAGCCAGCCCCAGCATTTT
TRBV4-1	TRBJ2-3	many	TRBD1	CASSQGPGQGIRDTQYF	TGCGCCAGCAGCCAAGGACCCGGACAGGGGATCAGAGATACGCAGTATTTT
TRBV10-3	TRBJ2-1	few	NA	CAISESVEGGAANEQFF	TGTGCCATCAGTGAGTCTGTGGAAGGGGGTGCTGCCAATGAGCAGTTCTTC
TRBV18	TRBJ2-4	few	TRBD2	CASSPSTTGTSLAKNIQYF	TGTGCCAGCTCACCCTCTACGACAGGGACTAGCCTAGCCAAAAACATTCAGTACTTC
TRBV14	TRBJ1-6	NA	NA	CASSQELGNSPLHF	TGTGCCAGCAGCCAAGAGCTTGGAAATTCACCCCTCCACTTT
TRBV20-1	TRBJ2-3	many	TRBD2	CSARLAGVVDTQYF	TGCAGTGCCCGACTAGCGGGAGTGGTAGATACGCAGTATTTT
TRBV7-2	TRBJ1-3	NA	NA	CASSLMDRSSGNTIYF	TGTGCCAGCAGCTTAATGGATCGGAGCTCTGGAAACACCATATATTTT
TRBV18	TRBJ1-3	few	NA	CASSPLEISGNTIYF	TGTGCCAGCTCACCCCTCGAGATCTCTGGAAACACCATATATTTT
TRBV20-1	TRBJ2-3	NA	NA	CSNVWGTDTQYF	TGCAGTAACGTTTGGGGCACAGATACGCAGTATTTT
TRBV19	TRBJ2-7	many	NA	CASSIDSGSYEQYF	TGTGCCAGTAGCATTGACAGTGGGTCCTACGAGCAGTACTTC
TRBV6-6	TRBJ1-1	NA	NA	CASSYQGGTEAFF	TGTGCCAGCAGTTATCAGGGTGGCACTGAAGCTTTCTTT
TRBV29-1	TRBJ2-6	NA	TRBD1	CSVVQGRGIGANVLTF	TGCAGCGTTGTACAGGGGCGAGGGATTGGGGCCAACGTCCTGACTTTC
TRBV5-3	TRBJ1-1	many	NA	CARSLLGRHMNTEAFF	TGTGCCAGAAGCCTTTTAGGAAGACACATGAACACTGAAGCTTTCTTT
TRBV11-2	TRBJ2-2	NA	NA	CASSLVSGRTGELFF	TGTGCCAGCAGCTTAGTGTCTGGACGAACCGGGGAGCTGTTTTTT
TRBV7-9	TRBJ2-7	many	NA	CASSLGVAGFSSYEQYF	TGTGCCAGCAGCTTAGGGGTCGCGGGGTTTAGCTCCTACGAGCAGTACTTC
TRBV19	TRBJ2-1	many	TRBD2	CASSMVGLAGGNNEQFF	TGTGCCAGTAGTATGGTGGGACTAGCGGGAGGTAACAATGAGCAGTTCTTC
TRBV7-8	TRBJ2-3	NA	TRBD1	CASSSGQGFPGGTQYF	TGTGCCAGCAGCTCGGGACAGGGCTTTCCGGGGGGTACGCAGTATTTT
TRBV6-2/TRBV6-3	TRBJ2-7	many	NA	CASSQLGYFREQYF	TGTGCCAGCAGCCAACTGGGCTATTTCAGGGAGCAGTACTTC
TRBV13	TRBJ2-1	many	TRBD1	CASSLSGRGSYNEQFF	TGTGCCAGCAGCTTATCCGGCAGGGGGTCCTACAATGAGCAGTTCTTC
TRBV5-1	TRBJ2-3	few	TRBD2	CASSGRGSPEDTQYF	TGCGCCAGCAGCGGGCGCGGGAGTCCGGAAGATACGCAGTATTTT
TRBV6-4	TRBJ2-1	many	TRBD2	CASSLGREGPYNEQFF	TGTGCCAGCAGCCTGGGGCGGGAGGGCCCCTACAATGAGCAGTTCTTC
TRBV4-1	TRBJ2-1	many	TRBD2	CASSLLAGGHNEQFF	TGCGCCAGCAGCCTCCTAGCGGGAGGTCACAATGAGCAGTTCTTC
TRBV28	TRBJ1-5	many	NA	CASSLVQPQHF	TGTGCCAGCAGTTTAGTTCAGCCCCAGCATTTT
TRBV6-4	TRBJ2-1	NA	NA	CASSDTGELNEQFF	TGTGCCAGCAGTGACACGGGAGAATTGAATGAGCAGTTCTTC
TRBV29-1	TRBJ2-5	many	NA	CSVVESGETQYF	TGCAGCGTTGTAGAAAGTGGAGAGACCCAGTACTTC
TRBV4-1	TRBJ1-2	many	TRBD1	CASSFHGQGANWDGYTF	TGCGCCAGCAGCTTCCATGGACAGGGGGCTAATTGGGATGGCTACACCTTC